These 7 T cell receptor beta chains originate from one sample sequenced in a study of blood T cell repertoires in COVID-19. Some clones are missing from TCRdb's copy, which holds only in-frame ones; the method was immunoSEQ multiplex PCR. The data hold roughly 400,000 clones, with roughly nine tenths observed a single time. The sample consisted of PBMCs or T cells enriched from blood (not recorded which). The source of these receptors is a man aged 25 to 40 who had recovered from COVID-19.

The V gene is TRBV6-5, the J gene TRBJ1-2; D ambiguous. The CDR3 consists of 13 residues. The ends were cut back, 2 bases at V and 2 bases at J, with 6 bases in the middle. CDR1 is MNHEY and CDR2 is SVGAGI in the germline V gene. CDR3 coding DNA: TGTGCCAGCAGTTACAGGGAGAACTATGGCTACACCTTC. Protein: CASSYRENYGYTF.

The chain has TRBV7-9 and TRBJ1-1, with D tentatively TRBD1 (5 bases). This CDR3 is 15 amino acids long. Germline V gives CDR1 SEHNR, CDR2 FQNEAQ (reference sequence). V gave up 5 bases and J gave up 5 bases, with 18 bases separating them. CDR3 DNA sequence: TGTGCCAGCAGCCCGAGGCCCCAAGGGGTTACTGAAGCTTTCTTT. This codes for CASSPRPQGVTEAFF.

The chain couples TRBV11-1 to TRBJ2-1, with 7 bases matching TRBD1. V lost 5 bases and J lost 4; bases outside the gene matches: 5. Germline values: CDR1 SGHAT, CDR2 FQDESV (reference sequence). The CDR3 is 14 amino acids. CDR3 in amino acids: CASSIRDSYNEQFF. Written as DNA, the CDR3 is TGTGCCAGCAGCATCCGGGACAGTTACAATGAGCAGTTCTTC. The full variable domain, with the rest looked up from reference TRBV11-1 and TRBJ2-1, is EAEVAQSPRYKITEKSQAVAFWCDPISGHATLYWYRQILGQGPELLVQFQDESVVDDSQLPKDRFSAERLKGVDSTLKIQPAELGDSAMYLCASSIRDSYNEQFFGPGTRLTVL.

This clone occurred a few times. The rearrangement joins TRBV18 to TRBJ2-2; D perhaps matches TRBD2 (6 bases). The germline CDR1 and CDR2 sequences are KGHSH and LQKENI. V dropped 3 bases and J dropped 6 bases, with 11 bases sitting between them. This CDR3 spans 14 amino acids. CDR3 in amino acids: CASSPPWRAGELFF. CDR3 DNA: TGTGCCAGCTCACCCCCGTGGAGGGCCGGGGAGCTGTTTTTT.

V gene TRBV27 combines with J gene TRBJ2-5, with D perhaps TRBD2 (6 bases). Germline V CDR1 and CDR2: MNHEY, SMNVEV (reference sequence). V was shortened by 5 bases and J by 0 bases, with 25 bases between the two germline ends. The CDR3 is 19 residues long. The CDR3, as DNA: TGTGCCAGCAGTCCAGCCCAGGACGTACTAGCTACAAACCAAGAGACCCAGTACTTC. This translates into CASSPAQDVLATNQETQYF.

This sequence joins TRBV4-1 and TRBJ2-7, with 9 positions matching TRBD2. The junction had 9 bases not matched to a gene; V was cut back by 6 bases and J by 3 bases. CDR1 and CDR2 from the germline V gene are MGHRA and YSYEKL. The CDR3 loop spans 15 amino acids. CDR3 DNA sequence: TGCGCCAGCAGAGTCATTGGTAGCGGGAGCTACGAGCAGTACTTC. Translating gives CASRVIGSGSYEQYF.

V and J are TRBV7-8 and TRBJ2-3; 10 nucleotides agree with TRBD2. The germline V gene has CDR1 SGHVS and CDR2 FQNEAQ. Trimming at V came to 3 bases and at J to 7 bases, leaving 7 bases not matched to a gene. The CDR3 runs 15 residues. The CDR3: CASSFPGTSVYTQYF. The CDR3 DNA reads as TGTGCCAGCAGCTTCCCCGGGACTAGCGTATATACGCAGTATTTT.